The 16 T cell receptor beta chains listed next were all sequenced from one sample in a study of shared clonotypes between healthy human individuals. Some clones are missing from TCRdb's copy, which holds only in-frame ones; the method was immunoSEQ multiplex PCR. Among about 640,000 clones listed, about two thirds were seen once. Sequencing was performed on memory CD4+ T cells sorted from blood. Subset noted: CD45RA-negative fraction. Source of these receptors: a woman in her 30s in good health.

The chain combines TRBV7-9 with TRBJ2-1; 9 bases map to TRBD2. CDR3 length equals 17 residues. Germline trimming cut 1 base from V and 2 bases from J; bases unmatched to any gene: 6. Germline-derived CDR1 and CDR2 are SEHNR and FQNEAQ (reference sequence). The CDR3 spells CASSLESGRITYNEQFF. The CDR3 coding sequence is TGTGCCAGCAGCTTAGAAAGCGGGAGGATCACCTACAATGAGCAGTTCTTC.

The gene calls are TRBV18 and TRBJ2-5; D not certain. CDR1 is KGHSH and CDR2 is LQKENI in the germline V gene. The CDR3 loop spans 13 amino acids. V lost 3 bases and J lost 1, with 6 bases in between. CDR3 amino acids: CASSPAFQETQYF. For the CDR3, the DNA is TGTGCCAGCTCACCGGCTTTCCAAGAGACCCAGTACTTC.

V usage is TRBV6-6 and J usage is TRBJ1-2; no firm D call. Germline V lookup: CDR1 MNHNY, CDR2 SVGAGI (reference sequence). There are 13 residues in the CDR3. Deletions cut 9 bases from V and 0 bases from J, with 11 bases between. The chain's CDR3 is CASSSTPNYGYTF. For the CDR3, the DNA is TGTGCCAGTTCCTCGACGCCTAACTATGGCTACACCTTC.

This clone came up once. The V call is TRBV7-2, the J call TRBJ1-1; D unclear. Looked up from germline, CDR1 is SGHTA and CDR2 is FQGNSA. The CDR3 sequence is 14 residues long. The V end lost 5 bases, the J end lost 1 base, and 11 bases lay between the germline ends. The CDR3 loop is CASSPRKGNTEAFF. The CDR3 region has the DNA TGTGCCAGCAGCCCTCGCAAAGGGAACACTGAAGCTTTCTTT.

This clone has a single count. CDR3 DNA sequence: TGTGCCAGCAGCCCCGCCACAGGCTTTATCGGAAACGAGCAGTACTTC. Protein sequence: CASSPATGFIGNEQYF. The gene calls are TRBV13 and TRBJ2-7; D is possibly TRBD1 (5 bases). Germline V gene lookup returns CDR1 PRHDT and CDR2 FYEKMQ (reference sequence). Trimming stripped 5 bases from V and 5 bases from J, with 22 bases between. The CDR3 is made up of 16 amino acids.

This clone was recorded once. As DNA, the CDR3 is TGTGCCAGCAGTGAAAGGGGCCACGAGCAGTACTTC. This codes for CASSERGHEQYF. The chain recombines TRBV28 with TRBJ2-7; D perhaps matches TRBD1 (5 bases). V lost 5 bases and J 5 bases, leaving 10 bases between the germline ends. This CDR3 region has 12 residues. Germline CDR1 and CDR2: MDHEN and SYDVKM. Supplemented by reference TRBV28 and TRBJ2-7, the full variable domain reads DVKVTQSSRYLVKRTGEKVFLECVQDMDHENMFWYRQDPGLGLRLIYFSYDVKMKEKGDIPEGYSVSREKKERFSLILESASTNQTSMYLCASSERGHEQYFGPGTRLTVT.

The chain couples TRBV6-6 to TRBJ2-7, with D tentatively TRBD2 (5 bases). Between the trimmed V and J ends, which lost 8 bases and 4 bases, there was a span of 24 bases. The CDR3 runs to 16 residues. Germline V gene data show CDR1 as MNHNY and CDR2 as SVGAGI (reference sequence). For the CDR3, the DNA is TGTGCCAGCGGTCCGGGGTGGGGAAACCGGGGATACGAGCAGTACTTC. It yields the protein CASGPGWGNRGYEQYF.

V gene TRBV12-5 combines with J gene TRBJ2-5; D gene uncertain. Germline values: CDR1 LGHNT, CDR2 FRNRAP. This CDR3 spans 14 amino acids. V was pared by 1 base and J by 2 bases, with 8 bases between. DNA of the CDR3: TGTGCTAGTGGTTTGGGACATACTCAAGAGACCCAGTACTTC. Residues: CASGLGHTQETQYF.

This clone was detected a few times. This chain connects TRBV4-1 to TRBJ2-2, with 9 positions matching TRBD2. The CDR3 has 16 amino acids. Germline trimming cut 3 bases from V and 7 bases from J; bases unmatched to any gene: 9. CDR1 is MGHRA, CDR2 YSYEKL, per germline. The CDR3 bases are TGCGCCAGCAGCCAGGGTCGACTAGCGGATCTCGGGGAGCTGTTTTTT. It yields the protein CASSQGRLADLGELFF.

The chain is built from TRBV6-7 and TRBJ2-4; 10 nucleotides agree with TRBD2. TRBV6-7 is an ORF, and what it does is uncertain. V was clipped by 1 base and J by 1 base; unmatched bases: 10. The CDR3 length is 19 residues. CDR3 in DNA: TGTGCCAGCAGTTACTTAGAGCGGGAGGGCGATAGGGCCAAAAACATTCAGTACTTC. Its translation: CASSYLEREGDRAKNIQYF.

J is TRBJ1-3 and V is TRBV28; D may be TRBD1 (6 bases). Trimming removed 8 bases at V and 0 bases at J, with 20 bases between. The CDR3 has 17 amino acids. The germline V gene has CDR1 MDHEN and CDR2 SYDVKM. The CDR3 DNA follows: TGTGCCAGCCTGCCTGGAGGGGGTTTCATCTCTGGAAACACCATATATTTT. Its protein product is CASLPGGGFISGNTIYF.

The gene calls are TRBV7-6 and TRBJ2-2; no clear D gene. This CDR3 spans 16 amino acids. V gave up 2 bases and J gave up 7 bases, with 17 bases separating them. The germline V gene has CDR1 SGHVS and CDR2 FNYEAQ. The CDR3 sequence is CASSLISALGYGELFF. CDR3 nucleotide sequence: TGTGCCAGCAGCTTAATTAGTGCCCTCGGGTACGGGGAGCTGTTTTTT.

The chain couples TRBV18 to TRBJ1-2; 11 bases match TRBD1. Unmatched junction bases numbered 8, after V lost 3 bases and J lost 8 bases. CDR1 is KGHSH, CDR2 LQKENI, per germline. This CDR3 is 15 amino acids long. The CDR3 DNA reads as TGTGCCAGCTCACCCGGACAGGGGGCAGGTCGGGGCTACACCTTC. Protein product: CASSPGQGAGRGYTF.

In DNA, the CDR3 is TGTGCCAGCAGCACATCGGGACTAGCGGCTTTGGAGCAGTACTTC. This translates into CASSTSGLAALEQYF. The rearrangement joins TRBV7-2 to TRBJ2-7; TRBD2 matches at 11 bases. The CDR3 spans 15 residues. With V trimmed by 5 bases and J by 7 bases, 10 bases remained unmatched. CDR1 is SGHTA and CDR2 is FQGNSA in the germline V gene.

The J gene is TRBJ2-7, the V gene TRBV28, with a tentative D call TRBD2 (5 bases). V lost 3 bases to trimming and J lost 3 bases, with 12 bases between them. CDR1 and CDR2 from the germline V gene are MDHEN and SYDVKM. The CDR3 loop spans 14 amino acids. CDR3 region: CASSLRALIYEQYF. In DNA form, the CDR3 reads TGTGCCAGCAGTTTGAGGGCCCTAATCTACGAGCAGTACTTC.

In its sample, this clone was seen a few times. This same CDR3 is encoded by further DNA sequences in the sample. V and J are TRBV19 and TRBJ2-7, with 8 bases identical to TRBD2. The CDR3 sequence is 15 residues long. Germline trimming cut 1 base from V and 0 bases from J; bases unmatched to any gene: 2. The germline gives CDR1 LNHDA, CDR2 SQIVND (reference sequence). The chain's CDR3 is CASSIVAGSSYEQYF. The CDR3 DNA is TGTGCCAGTAGTATAGTAGCGGGGAGCTCCTACGAGCAGTACTTC.